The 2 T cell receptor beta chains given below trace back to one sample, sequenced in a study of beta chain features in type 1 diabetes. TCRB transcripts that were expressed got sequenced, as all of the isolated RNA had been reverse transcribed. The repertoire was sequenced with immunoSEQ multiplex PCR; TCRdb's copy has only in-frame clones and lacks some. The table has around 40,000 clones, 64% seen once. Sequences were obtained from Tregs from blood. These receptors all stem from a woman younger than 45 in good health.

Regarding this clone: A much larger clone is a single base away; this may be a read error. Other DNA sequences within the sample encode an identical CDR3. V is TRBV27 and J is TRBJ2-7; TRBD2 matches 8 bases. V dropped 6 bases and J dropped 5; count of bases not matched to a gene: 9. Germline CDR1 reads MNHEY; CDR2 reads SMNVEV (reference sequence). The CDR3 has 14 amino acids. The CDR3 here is CASSYRTSLHEQYF. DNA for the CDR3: TGTGCCAGCAGCTATCGGACTAGCCTCCACGAGCAGTACTTC.

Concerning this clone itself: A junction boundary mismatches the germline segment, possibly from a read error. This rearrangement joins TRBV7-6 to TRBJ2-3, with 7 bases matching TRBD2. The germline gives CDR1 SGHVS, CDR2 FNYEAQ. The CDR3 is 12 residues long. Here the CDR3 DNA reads TGTGCCAGCAGCCCCCGGGCAGGGAGGGTGGATTTT. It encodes CASSPRAGRVDF.